The sequence of this T cell receptor beta chain was determined in a study of cytomegalovirus exposure and HLA in healthy donors. Study-wide background: For the approximately 420 genotyped donors, approximately 83% fell within the Caucasian-associated ancestry cluster.

With V trimmed by 6 bases and J by 5 bases, 23 bases remained unmatched. The CDR3 totals 21 residues. Germline values: CDR1 ENHRY, CDR2 SYGVKD. Study results and caveats: According to a later analysis, donors in an Asian-associated ancestry cluster reportedly had fewer N-insertions than the roughly 720-donor mean. A later analysis linked 15,000 to 20,000 TCR beta sequences to HLA alleles at 0.05 false discovery rate.

The PCR had 60 Vbeta and 13 Jbeta primers. Sequencing was performed with immunoSEQ multiplex PCR; in TCRdb, only in-frame clones are kept and a portion is missing. This table lists about 140,000 clones. A remark on this clone: Its antigen is not identified.

The chain couples TRBV10-3 to TRBJ2-1; 12 positions agree with TRBD1. Input material: PBMCs. The receptor comes from a woman under 30 in good health and CMV-seronegative. CDR3 sequence: CAISYRDRGQRTSGIDNEQFF. In nucleotides, the CDR3 is TGTGCCATCAGCTATCGGGACAGGGGGCAAAGAACTAGCGGGATCGACAATGAGCAGTTCTTC.